This TCR beta chain was documented in a study of blood T cell repertoires in COVID-19. Study summary: The samples span acute and convalescent COVID-19 from the United States, Italy and Spain.

Looked up from germline, CDR1 is LNHDA and CDR2 is SQIVND (reference sequence). The trim removed 4 bases at V and 4 bases at J, leaving 6 bases unmatched. The CDR3 is made up of 14 amino acids. In the study's own analysis: How many nucleated cells were present was estimated from reference gene primer amplification. Profiled with immunoSEQ multiplex PCR; TCRdb holds only in-frame clones, not every one. That table furnishes V, J and clone size, whereas the DNA furnished D and trimming. Of 200,000 to 300,000 clones listed, 65% to 85% are singletons. The chain is built from TRBV19 and TRBJ1-2; 7 nucleotides agree with TRBD1. The material sequenced was peripheral blood. The clonotype was recovered from a woman at least 80 years old with acute or convalescent COVID-19. This CDR3 is CASSTTGTGYGYTF. The CDR3 DNA sequence: TGTGCCAGTAGTACGACAGGGACCGGCTATGGCTACACCTTC.